This paragraph covers one TCR beta chain sequence. In the original processing: Quantification of nucleated cells was approximated via reference gene primer amplification. Only in-frame clones appear in the TCRdb table, and some are missing; sequencing was by immunoSEQ multiplex PCR. The V and J calls and clone size were taken over from that table, and D and trimming were inferred from the DNA. Here the sample spans about 200,000 clones, 83% being singletons. This sample was included in a study of blood T cell repertoires in COVID-19. Study overall: COVID-19 samples collected from the United States, Italy and Spain covered acute and convalescent phases. T cells, B-cell-depleted T cells, or PBMCs provided the cDNA or gDNA that served as material.

The CDR3 has 15 amino acids. V was clipped by 3 bases and J by 3 bases, with 13 bases between them. Germline CDR1 LGHDT, CDR2 YNNKEL (reference sequence). The specimen sequenced was peripheral blood. The sequence came from a woman in her thirties or forties with active or convalescent COVID-19. V is TRBV3-1 (or the pseudogene TRBV3-2) and J is TRBJ2-3; D might be TRBD2 (6 bases). CDR3 amino acids: CASSHPRETTDTQYF. The CDR3 region has the DNA TGTGCCAGCAGCCACCCCCGGGAGACTACAGATACGCAGTATTTT.